This entry concerns a single T cell receptor (beta chain). Profiling relied on immunoSEQ multiplex PCR, and the TCRdb table lists in-frame clones only, not all of them. The sample records about 160,000 clones, roughly nine tenths being singletons. The source of the sample is a study of cytomegalovirus exposure and HLA in healthy donors. Study in general: The approximately 120 validation repertoires were produced on the same platform as the roughly 700 repertoires of the first cohort. This was reported in a later analysis.

While the first cohort had around 700 subjects, the donors belonged to the separate validation cohort of about 120 subjects. The specimen was PBMCs. The receptor comes from a man between 18 and 29 years old in good health and CMV-seropositive.

In DNA form, the CDR3 reads TGTGCCAGCTCACCGTCTGCGGGTTACGAGCAGTACTTC. Its translation: CASSPSAGYEQYF. The J gene is TRBJ2-7, the V gene TRBV18; TRBD2 might be the D (5 bases). The CDR3 sequence is 13 residues long. V was pared by 3 bases and J by 4 bases, with 10 bases between. Germline V gives CDR1 KGHSH, CDR2 LQKENI.